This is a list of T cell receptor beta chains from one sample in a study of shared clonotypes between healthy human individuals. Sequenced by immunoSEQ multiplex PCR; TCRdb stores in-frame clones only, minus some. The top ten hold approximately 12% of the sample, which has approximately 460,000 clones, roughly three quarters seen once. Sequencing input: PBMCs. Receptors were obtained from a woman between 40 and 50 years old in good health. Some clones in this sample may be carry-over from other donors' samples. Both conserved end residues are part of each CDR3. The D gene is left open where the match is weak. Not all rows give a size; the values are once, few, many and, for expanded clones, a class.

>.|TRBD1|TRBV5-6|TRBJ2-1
TGTGCCAGCAGCTTGGTCCAGGGGGCCCACAATGAGCAGTTCTTC
CASSLVQGAHNEQFF
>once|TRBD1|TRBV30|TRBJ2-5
TGTGCCTGGAGTGGGGGACAGGGCGCCCAAGAGACCCAGTACTTC
CAWSGGQGAQETQYF
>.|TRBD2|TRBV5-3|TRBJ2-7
TGTGCCAGAATTCAACGCGGGAGGTGGGAGCAGTACTTC
CARIQRGRWEQYF
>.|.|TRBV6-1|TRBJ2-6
TGTGCCAGCAGTGAGGGGGAGTCTGGGGCCAACGTCCTGACTTTC
CASSEGESGANVLTF
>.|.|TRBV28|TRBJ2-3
TGTGCCAGCAGTCTAGACCGGGGAGGCAATACGCAGTATTTT
CASSLDRGGNTQYF
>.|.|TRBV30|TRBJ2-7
TGTGCCTGGAGTTTGGGGCACGAACCCTACGAGCAGTACTTC
CAWSLGHEPYEQYF
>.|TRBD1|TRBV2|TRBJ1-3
TGTGCCAGCAGTAATGGGACAGTCTCTGGAAACACCATATATTTT
CASSNGTVSGNTIYF
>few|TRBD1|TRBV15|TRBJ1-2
TGTGCCACCAGCAGAAGGGACAGGGGTATCTATGGCTACACCTTC
CATSRRDRGIYGYTF
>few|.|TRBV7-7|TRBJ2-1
TGTGCTAGCAGCCGCCTCTGGGTCTTC
CASSRLWVF
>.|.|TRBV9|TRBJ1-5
TGTGCCAGCAGCGCTTCAGGGGGCAATCAGCCCCAGCATTTT
CASSASGGNQPQHF
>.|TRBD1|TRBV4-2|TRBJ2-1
TGTGCCAGCAGCCCACCCTACAGGGGTACCTACAATGAGCAGTTCTTC
CASSPPYRGTYNEQFF
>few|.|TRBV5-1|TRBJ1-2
TGCGCCAGCAGCTTGGCAACAGGTTCCTACGGCTACACCTTC
CASSLATGSYGYTF
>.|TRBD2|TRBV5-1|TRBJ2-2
TGCGCCAGCAGCTTGGCTAGCGGGAGTAACACCGGGGAGCTGTTTTTT
CASSLASGSNTGELFF
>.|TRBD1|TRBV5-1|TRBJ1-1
TGCGCCAGCAGTGGCTTACAGACAGGGGTGAACACTGAAGCTTTCTTT
CASSGLQTGVNTEAFF
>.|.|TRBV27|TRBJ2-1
TGTGCCAGCAGTTTATCAACCTACAATGAGCAGTTCTTC
CASSLSTYNEQFF
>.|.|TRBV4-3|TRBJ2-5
TGCGCCAGCAGCCTGTCTGGAACCGAACAAGAGACCCAGTACTTC
CASSLSGTEQETQYF
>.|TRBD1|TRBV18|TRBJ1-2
TGTGCCAGCTCACCAGAGGGACAGGCGAACTATGGCTACACCTTC
CASSPEGQANYGYTF
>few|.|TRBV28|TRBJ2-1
TGTGCCAGCAGTTTAAGTACGCTGGAGCAGTTCTTC
CASSLSTLEQFF
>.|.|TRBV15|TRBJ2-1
TGTGCCACCAGTATGCGGGTGGGTGAGCAGTTCTTC
CATSMRVGEQFF
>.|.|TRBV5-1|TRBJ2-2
TGCGCCAGCAGCTCCGGACAGTTCGCCGGGGAGCTGTTTTTT
CASSSGQFAGELFF
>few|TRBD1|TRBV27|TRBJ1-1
TGTGCCAGCAGTTACAGGGGGCAGAACACTGAAGCTTTCTTT
CASSYRGQNTEAFF
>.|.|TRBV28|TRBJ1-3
TGTGCCAGCAGTAGGGCTCCCGAAGGAAACACCATATATTTT
CASSRAPEGNTIYF
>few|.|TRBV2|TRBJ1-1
TGTGCCAGCACTCCACGGAATGAAGCTTTCTTT
CASTPRNEAFF
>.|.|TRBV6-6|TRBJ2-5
TGTGCCAGCAGTCCGCCTGGAGAGACCCAGTACTTC
CASSPPGETQYF
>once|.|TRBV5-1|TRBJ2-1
TGCGCCAGCAGTCCCACCGATTGGGAGAACCACAATGAGCAGTTCTTC
CASSPTDWENHNEQFF
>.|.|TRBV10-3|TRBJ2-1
TGTGCCATCAGTGAGAGCAGGGGGGATGAGCAGTTCTTC
CAISESRGDEQFF
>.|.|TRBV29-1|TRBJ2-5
TGCAGCGTTGTCCGGCGATTTCCCGAAGAGACCCAGTACTTC
CSVVRRFPEETQYF
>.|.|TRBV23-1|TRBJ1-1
TGCGCCAGCAGTCAATCGGCCTGTTTGAAGACTTTCTTT
CASSQSACLKTFF
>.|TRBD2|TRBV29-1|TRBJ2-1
TGCAGCGTTGAAGGGGGTGGGACTAACTATTACAATGAGCAGTTCTTC
CSVEGGGTNYYNEQFF
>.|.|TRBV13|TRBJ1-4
TGTGCCAGCAGCTGGAGGACGGCGAGTGAACTGTTTTTT
CASSWRTASELFF
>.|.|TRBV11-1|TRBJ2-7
TGTGCCAGCAGCTTACAGCCCGGTGGGTACGAGCAGTACTTC
CASSLQPGGYEQYF
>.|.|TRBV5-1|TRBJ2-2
TGCGCCAGCAGCTTGGCGGGAGCAAACACCGGGGAGCTGTTTTTT
CASSLAGANTGELFF
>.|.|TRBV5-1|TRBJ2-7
TGCGCCAGCAGCTTGGGGGATTCGACAGTGACCTACGAGCAGTACTTC
CASSLGDSTVTYEQYF
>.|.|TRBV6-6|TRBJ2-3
TGTGCCAGCAGCTCTAGAACAGCTAGCACAGATACGCAGTATTTT
CASSSRTASTDTQYF
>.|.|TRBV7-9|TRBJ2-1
TGTGCCAGCAGCTTAGATGGGGGCGATGAGCAGTTCTTC
CASSLDGGDEQFF